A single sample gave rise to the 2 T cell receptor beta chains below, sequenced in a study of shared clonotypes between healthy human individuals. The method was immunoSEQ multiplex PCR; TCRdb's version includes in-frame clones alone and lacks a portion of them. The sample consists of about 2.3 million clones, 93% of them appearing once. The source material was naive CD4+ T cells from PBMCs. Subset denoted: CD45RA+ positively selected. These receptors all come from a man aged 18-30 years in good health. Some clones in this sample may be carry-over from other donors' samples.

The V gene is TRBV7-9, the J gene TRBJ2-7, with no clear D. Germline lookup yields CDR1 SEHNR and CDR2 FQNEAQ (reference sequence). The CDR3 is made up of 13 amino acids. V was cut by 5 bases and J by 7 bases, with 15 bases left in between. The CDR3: CASSPRTGQEQYF. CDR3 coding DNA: TGTGCCAGCAGCCCCAGGACGGGTCAAGAGCAGTACTTC.

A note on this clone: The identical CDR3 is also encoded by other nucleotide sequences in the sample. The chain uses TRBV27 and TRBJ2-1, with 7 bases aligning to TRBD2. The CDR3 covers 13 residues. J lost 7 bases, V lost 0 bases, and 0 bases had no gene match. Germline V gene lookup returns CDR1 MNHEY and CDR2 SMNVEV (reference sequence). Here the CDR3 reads CASSLSGGNEQFF. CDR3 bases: TGTGCCAGCAGTTTATCGGGGGGGAATGAGCAGTTCTTC.